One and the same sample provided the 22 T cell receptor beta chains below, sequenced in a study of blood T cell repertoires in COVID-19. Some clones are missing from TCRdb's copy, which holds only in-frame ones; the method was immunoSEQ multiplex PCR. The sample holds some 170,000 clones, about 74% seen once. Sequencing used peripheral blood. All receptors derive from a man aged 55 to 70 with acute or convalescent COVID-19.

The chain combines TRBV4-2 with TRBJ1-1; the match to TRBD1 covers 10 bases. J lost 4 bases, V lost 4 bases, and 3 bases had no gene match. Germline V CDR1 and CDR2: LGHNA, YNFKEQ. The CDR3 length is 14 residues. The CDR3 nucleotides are TGTGCCAGCAGCCGGGGGGACAGGGGCACTGAAGCTTTCTTT. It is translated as CASSRGDRGTEAFF.

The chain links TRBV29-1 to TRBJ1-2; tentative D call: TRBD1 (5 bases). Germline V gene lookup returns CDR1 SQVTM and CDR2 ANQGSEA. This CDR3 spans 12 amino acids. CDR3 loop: CITSGGVDGYTF. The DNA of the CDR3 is TGCATCACATCGGGAGGGGTGGATGGCTACACCTTC.

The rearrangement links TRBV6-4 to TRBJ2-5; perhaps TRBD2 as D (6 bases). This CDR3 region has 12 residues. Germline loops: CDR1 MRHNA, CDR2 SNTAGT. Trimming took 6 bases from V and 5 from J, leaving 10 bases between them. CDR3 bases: TGTGCCAGCAGGGAGGGGTCGGAGACCCAGTACTTC. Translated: CASREGSETQYF.

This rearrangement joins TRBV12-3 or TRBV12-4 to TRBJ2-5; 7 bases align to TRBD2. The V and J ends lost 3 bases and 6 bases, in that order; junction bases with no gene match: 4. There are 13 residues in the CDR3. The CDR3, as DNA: TGTGCCAGCAGTTTGCGGGGGAGGAAGACCCAGTACTTC. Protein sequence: CASSLRGRKTQYF.

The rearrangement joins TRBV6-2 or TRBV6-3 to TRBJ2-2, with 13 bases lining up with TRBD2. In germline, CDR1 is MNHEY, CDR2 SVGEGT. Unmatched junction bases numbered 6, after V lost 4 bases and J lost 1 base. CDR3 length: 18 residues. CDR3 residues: CASSFSGTSGENTGELFF. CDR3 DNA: TGTGCCAGCAGTTTCTCCGGGACTAGCGGGGAGAACACCGGGGAGCTGTTTTTT.

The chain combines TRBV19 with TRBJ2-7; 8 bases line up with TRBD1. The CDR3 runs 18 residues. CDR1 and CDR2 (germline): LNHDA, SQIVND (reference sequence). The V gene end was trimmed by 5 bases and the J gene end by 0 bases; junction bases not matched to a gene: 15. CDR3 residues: CASSPLSGRGRFSYEQYF. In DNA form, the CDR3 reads TGTGCCAGTAGTCCTCTCTCGGGCAGGGGGCGTTTCTCCTACGAGCAGTACTTC.

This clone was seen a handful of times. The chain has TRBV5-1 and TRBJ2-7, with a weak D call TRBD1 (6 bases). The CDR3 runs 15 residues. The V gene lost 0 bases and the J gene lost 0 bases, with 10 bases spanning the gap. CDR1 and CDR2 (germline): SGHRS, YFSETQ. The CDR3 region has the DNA TGCGCCAGCAGCTTGGTAGGACAGACCTCCTACGAGCAGTACTTC. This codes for CASSLVGQTSYEQYF. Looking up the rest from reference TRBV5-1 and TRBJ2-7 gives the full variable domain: KAGVTQTPRYLIKTRGQQVTLSCSPISGHRSVSWYQQTPGQGLQFLFEYFSETQRNKGNFPGRFSGRQFSNSRSEMNVSTLELGDSALYLCASSLVGQTSYEQYFGPGTRLTVT.

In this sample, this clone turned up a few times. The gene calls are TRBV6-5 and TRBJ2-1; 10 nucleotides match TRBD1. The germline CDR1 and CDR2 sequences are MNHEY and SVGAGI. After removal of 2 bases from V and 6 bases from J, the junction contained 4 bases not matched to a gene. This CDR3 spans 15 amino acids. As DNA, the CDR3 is TGTGCCAGCAGTTACGGGACAGGGGAACGCAATGAGCAGTTCTTC. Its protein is CASSYGTGERNEQFF.

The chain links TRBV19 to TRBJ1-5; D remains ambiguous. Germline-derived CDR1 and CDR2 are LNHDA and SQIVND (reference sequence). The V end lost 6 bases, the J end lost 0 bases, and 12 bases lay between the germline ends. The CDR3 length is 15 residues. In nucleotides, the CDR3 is TGTGCCAGTAGCCTAGATCTATATAGCAATCAGCCCCAGCATTTT. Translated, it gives CASSLDLYSNQPQHF.

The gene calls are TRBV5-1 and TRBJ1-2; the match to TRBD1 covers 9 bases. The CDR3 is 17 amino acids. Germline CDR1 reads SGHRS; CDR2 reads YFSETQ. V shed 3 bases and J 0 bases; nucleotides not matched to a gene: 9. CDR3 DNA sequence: TGCGCCAGCAGCTCGGACAGGGGAATCCCTTCTAACTATGGCTACACCTTC. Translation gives CASSSDRGIPSNYGYTF.

The CDR3 DNA reads TGTGCCAGCAGTTACGGCGGCAGGGCCGGGGAGACCCAGTACTTC. Protein: CASSYGGRAGETQYF. The chain uses TRBV6-5 and TRBJ2-5, with D maybe TRBD1 (5 bases). Germline-derived CDR1 and CDR2 are MNHEY and SVGAGI. The CDR3 contains 15 residues. V was cut by 2 bases and J by 5 bases, with 15 bases left in between.

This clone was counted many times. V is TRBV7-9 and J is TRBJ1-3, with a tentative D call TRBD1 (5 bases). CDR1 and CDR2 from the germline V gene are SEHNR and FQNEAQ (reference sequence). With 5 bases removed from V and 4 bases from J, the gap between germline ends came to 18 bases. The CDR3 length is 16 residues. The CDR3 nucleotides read TGTGCCAGCAGCAGCGGGACCCTCCGGGGGGGAAACACCATATATTTT. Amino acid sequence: CASSSGTLRGGNTIYF.

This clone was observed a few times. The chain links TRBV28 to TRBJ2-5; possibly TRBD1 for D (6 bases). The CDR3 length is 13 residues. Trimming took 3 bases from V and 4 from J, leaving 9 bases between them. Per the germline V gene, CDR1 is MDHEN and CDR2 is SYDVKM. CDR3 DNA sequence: TGTGCCAGCAGTTTGGACAGTCGAGAGACCCAGTACTTC. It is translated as CASSLDSRETQYF.

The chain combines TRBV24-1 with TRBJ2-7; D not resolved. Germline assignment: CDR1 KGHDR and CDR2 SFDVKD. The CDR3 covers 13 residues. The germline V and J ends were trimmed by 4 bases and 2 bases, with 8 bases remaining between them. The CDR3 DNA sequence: TGTGCCACCAGTGACTCTGACACCTACGAGCAGTACTTC. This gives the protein CATSDSDTYEQYF.

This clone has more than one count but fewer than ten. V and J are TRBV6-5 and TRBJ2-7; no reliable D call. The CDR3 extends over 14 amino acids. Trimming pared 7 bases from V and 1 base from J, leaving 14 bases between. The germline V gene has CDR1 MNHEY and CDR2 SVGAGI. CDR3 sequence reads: CASKIRGPSYEQYF. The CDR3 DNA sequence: TGTGCCAGCAAGATTAGAGGCCCTTCCTACGAGCAGTACTTC.

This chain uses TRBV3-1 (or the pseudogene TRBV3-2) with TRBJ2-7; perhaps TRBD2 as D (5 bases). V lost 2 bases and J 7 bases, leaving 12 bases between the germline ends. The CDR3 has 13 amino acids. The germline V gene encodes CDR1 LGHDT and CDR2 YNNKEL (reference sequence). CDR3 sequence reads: CASSQTRSGEQYF. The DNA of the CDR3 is TGTGCCAGCAGCCAAACCAGATCGGGGGAGCAGTACTTC.

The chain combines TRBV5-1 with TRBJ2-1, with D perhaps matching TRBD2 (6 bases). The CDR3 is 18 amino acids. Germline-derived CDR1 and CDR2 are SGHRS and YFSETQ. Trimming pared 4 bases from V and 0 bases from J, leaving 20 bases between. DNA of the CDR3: TGCGCCAGCAGCCCCGATGGGCGGGGATTTAGCTCCTACAATGAGCAGTTCTTC. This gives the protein CASSPDGRGFSSYNEQFF.

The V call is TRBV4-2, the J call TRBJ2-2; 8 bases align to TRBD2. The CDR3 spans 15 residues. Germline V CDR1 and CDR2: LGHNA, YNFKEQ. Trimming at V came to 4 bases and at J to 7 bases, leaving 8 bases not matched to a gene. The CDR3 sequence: CASSPRAGVGGELFF. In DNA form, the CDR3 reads TGTGCCAGCAGCCCCCGAGCGGGGGTTGGCGGGGAGCTGTTTTTT.

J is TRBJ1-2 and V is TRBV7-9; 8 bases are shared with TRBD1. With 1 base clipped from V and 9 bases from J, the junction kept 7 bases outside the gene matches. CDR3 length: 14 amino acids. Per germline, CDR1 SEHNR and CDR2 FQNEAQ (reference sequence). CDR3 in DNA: TGTGCCAGCAGCTTAGTCAGGGGGCTTGGGAGCTACACCTTC. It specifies CASSLVRGLGSYTF.

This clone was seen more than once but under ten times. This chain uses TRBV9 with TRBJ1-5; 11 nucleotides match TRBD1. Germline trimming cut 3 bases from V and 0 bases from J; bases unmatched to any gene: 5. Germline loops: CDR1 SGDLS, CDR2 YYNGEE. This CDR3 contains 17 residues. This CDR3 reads CASSAGQGAFSNQPQHF. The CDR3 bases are TGTGCCAGCAGCGCAGGACAGGGGGCGTTTAGCAATCAGCCCCAGCATTTT.

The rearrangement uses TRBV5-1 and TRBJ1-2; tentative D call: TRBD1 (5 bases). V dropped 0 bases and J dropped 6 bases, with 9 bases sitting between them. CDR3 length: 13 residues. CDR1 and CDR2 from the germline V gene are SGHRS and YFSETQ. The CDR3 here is CASSLGREDGYTF. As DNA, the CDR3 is TGCGCCAGCAGCTTGGGCAGGGAGGATGGCTACACCTTC.

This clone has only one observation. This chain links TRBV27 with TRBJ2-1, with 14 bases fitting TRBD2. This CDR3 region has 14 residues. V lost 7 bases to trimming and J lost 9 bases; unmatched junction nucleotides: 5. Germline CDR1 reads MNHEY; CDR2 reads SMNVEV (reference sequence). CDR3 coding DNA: TGTGCCAGCAAGACTAGCGGGGGGGCCAGTGAGCAGTTCTTC. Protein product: CASKTSGGASEQFF.